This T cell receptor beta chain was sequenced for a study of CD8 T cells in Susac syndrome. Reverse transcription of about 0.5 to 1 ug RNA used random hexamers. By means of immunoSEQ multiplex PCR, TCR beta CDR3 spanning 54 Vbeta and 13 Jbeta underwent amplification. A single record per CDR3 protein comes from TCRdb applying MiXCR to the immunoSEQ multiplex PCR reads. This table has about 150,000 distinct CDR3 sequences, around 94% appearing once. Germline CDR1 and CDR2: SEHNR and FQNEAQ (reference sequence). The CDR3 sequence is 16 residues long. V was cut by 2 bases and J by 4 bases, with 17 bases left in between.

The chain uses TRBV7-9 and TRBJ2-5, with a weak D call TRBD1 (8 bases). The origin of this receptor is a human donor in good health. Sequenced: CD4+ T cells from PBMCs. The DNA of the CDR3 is TGTGCCAGCAGCTTAAAACTGGACAGGGAGGGAGAGACCCAGTACTTC. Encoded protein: CASSLKLDREGETQYF.